This is a list of T cell receptor beta chains from one sample in a study of blood T cell repertoires in COVID-19. Using immunoSEQ multiplex PCR, the repertoire was profiled, and TCRdb retains in-frame clones only, with some absent. The sample has about 310,000 clones; about 87% are singletons. The sequencing sample was made of peripheral blood. Receptor source: a woman aged 45 to 65 who had recovered from COVID-19. CDR3s include the opening cysteine and the closing phenylalanine or tryptophan. Each record gives: V gene, D gene, clone size, J gene, CDR3 DNA, CDR3 protein. The D gene is left open where the match is weak. Clone size is not always given. Where it is, it says once, few, many or a class for expanded clones.

V: TRBV11-2; D: .; size: .; J: TRBJ2-7; DNA: TGTGCCAGCAGCCCATACAGGGCCCGGATCTCCTACGAGCAGTACTTC; CDR3: CASSPYRARISYEQYF
V: TRBV4-3; D: TRBD2; size: .; J: TRBJ2-3; DNA: TGCGCCAGCAGCCAAGTTGGGTCTAGCGGGAGCACAGATACGCAGTATTTT; CDR3: CASSQVGSSGSTDTQYF
V: TRBV6-2/TRBV6-3; D: TRBD1; size: .; J: TRBJ2-7; DNA: TGTGCCAGCAGTTACCCCATACCGACAGGGGGCGAGCAGTACTTC; CDR3: CASSYPIPTGGEQYF
V: TRBV24-1; D: .; size: .; J: TRBJ2-5; DNA: TGTGCCACCAGTGATTTTCGAGCAGGCCGCGAGACCCAGTACTTC; CDR3: CATSDFRAGRETQYF
V: TRBV12-3/TRBV12-4; D: .; size: .; J: TRBJ2-1; DNA: TGTGCCAGCAGTTCCCGGGCCGAGGGTGAGCAGTTCTTC; CDR3: CASSSRAEGEQFF
V: TRBV5-4; D: TRBD2; size: .; J: TRBJ2-7; DNA: TGTGCCAGCAGCTCCCCCGCTGCTAGCGGGGTTGAGCAGTACTTC; CDR3: CASSSPAASGVEQYF
V: TRBV7-3; D: .; size: .; J: TRBJ2-2; DNA: TGTGCCAGCAGCTTGAGACCGCAGGGTGGCGGGAACACCGGGGAGCTGTTTTTT; CDR3: CASSLRPQGGGNTGELFF
V: TRBV5-1; D: .; size: few; J: TRBJ1-5; DNA: TGCGCCAGCAGCTTGGCCGGGGAGGGAACTCAGCCCCAGCATTTT; CDR3: CASSLAGEGTQPQHF
V: TRBV24-1; D: TRBD2; size: .; J: TRBJ2-1; DNA: TGTGCCACCAATTCGGGAGGGAACAATGAGCAGTTCTTC; CDR3: CATNSGGNNEQFF
V: TRBV30; D: .; size: .; J: TRBJ2-5; DNA: TGTGCCTGGAGTGTAGGGGGACACTCGGGAACCCAGTACTTC; CDR3: CAWSVGGHSGTQYF
V: TRBV6-5; D: TRBD2; size: .; J: TRBJ2-1; DNA: TGTGCCAGCAGTTACTCGAATCTAGCGGGGAACAATGAGCAGTTCTTC; CDR3: CASSYSNLAGNNEQFF
V: TRBV27; D: .; size: few; J: TRBJ2-3; DNA: TGTGCCAGCAGTAGAACCGGGACAAATTCCCCTGATACGCAGTATTTT; CDR3: CASSRTGTNSPDTQYF
V: TRBV27; D: .; size: .; J: TRBJ2-2; DNA: TGTGCCAGCACTCGAGGGAGCGGAACGACCGGGGAGCTGTTTTTT; CDR3: CASTRGSGTTGELFF
V: TRBV18; D: TRBD2; size: once; J: TRBJ2-1; DNA: TGTGCCAGCTCACCCGGACTAGCGGGGGATAATGAGCAGTTCTTC; CDR3: CASSPGLAGDNEQFF
V: TRBV15; D: .; size: .; J: TRBJ1-6; DNA: TGTGCCACCAGCAGAGTAAATTCACCCCTCCACTTT; CDR3: CATSRVNSPLHF
V: TRBV6-5; D: .; size: .; J: TRBJ1-2; DNA: TGTGCCAGCAGTTACTCGAGATCCGGGAGCGGCTACACCTTC; CDR3: CASSYSRSGSGYTF
V: TRBV4-2; D: TRBD2; size: .; J: TRBJ2-7; DNA: TGTGCCAGCAGCCTTCGAGCGGGGGTAACCTACGAGCAGTACTTC; CDR3: CASSLRAGVTYEQYF
V: TRBV5-4; D: .; size: .; J: TRBJ2-5; DNA: TGTGCCAGCAGCTTGATCGGGGAACAAGAGACCCAGTACTTC; CDR3: CASSLIGEQETQYF
V: TRBV28; D: TRBD1; size: .; J: TRBJ1-2; DNA: TGTGCCAGCAGTCCCTCCGGGACAGACCTCTATGGCTACACCTTC; CDR3: CASSPSGTDLYGYTF
V: TRBV30; D: .; size: .; J: TRBJ1-4; DNA: TGTGCCTGGAGTGTACGGGGTCCCGGGGAAAAACTGTTTTTT; CDR3: CAWSVRGPGEKLFF
V: TRBV15; D: TRBD1; size: .; J: TRBJ2-1; DNA: TGTGCCACCAGCAGAGAGGGGGTATGGGACAGCTACAATGAGCAGTTCTTC; CDR3: CATSREGVWDSYNEQFF
V: TRBV7-9; D: TRBD2; size: .; J: TRBJ2-7; DNA: TGTGCCAGCAGCCCAAGCCCCGGTGGGACTAGCGGGAGACTCTACGAGCAGTACTTC; CDR3: CASSPSPGGTSGRLYEQYF
V: TRBV12-5; D: TRBD1; size: .; J: TRBJ1-3; DNA: TGTGCTAGTGGGCCGGACAGGGGGACTGGAAACACCATATATTTT; CDR3: CASGPDRGTGNTIYF
V: TRBV19; D: .; size: .; J: TRBJ2-2; DNA: TGTGCCAGTAGTCCTTCTAGGAACACCGGGGAGCTGTTTTTT; CDR3: CASSPSRNTGELFF
V: TRBV7-8; D: TRBD2; size: .; J: TRBJ2-7; DNA: TGTGCCAGCAGCTTAGAGGGCGGGACTAGCGGGAGGTTCACCTACGAGCAGTACTTC; CDR3: CASSLEGGTSGRFTYEQYF
V: TRBV18; D: .; size: .; J: TRBJ1-4; DNA: TGTGCCAGCTCACCCGGGATAGGAACTAATGAAAAACTGTTTTTT; CDR3: CASSPGIGTNEKLFF
V: TRBV7-2; D: TRBD1; size: .; J: TRBJ2-1; DNA: TGTGCCAGCAGCTCATCGACAGGGGTCAGCGAGCAGTTCTTC; CDR3: CASSSSTGVSEQFF
V: TRBV28; D: .; size: .; J: TRBJ2-3; DNA: TGTGCCAGCAGCGAAGTCACATTACCTTCAGATACGCAGTATTTT; CDR3: CASSEVTLPSDTQYF
V: TRBV6-5; D: TRBD1; size: .; J: TRBJ1-1; DNA: TGTGCCGGGATTACAGGGGATAACACTGAAGCTTTCTTT; CDR3: CAGITGDNTEAFF
V: TRBV29-1; D: .; size: .; J: TRBJ2-1; DNA: TGCAGCGTTGAAGAGGGGAGTGCCGGCTACAATGAGCAGTTCTTC; CDR3: CSVEEGSAGYNEQFF
V: TRBV18; D: .; size: .; J: TRBJ2-7; DNA: TGTGCCAGCTCACTTCAGGGGAGACCCGGAGGCTACGAGCAGTACTTC; CDR3: CASSLQGRPGGYEQYF
V: TRBV5-1; D: .; size: .; J: TRBJ2-3; DNA: TGCGCCAGCAGCTTGGCCTTAGTAGTAGGCACAGATACGCAGTATTTT; CDR3: CASSLALVVGTDTQYF
V: TRBV29-1; D: .; size: .; J: TRBJ2-3; DNA: TGCAGCGTTGTTTCGGGTCGGAGCACAGATACGCAGTATTTT; CDR3: CSVVSGRSTDTQYF
V: TRBV4-3; D: .; size: .; J: TRBJ1-2; DNA: TGCGCCAGCAGCCAAGATTCAGGAAGGGGAGGCTACACCTTC; CDR3: CASSQDSGRGGYTF
V: TRBV6-5; D: .; size: .; J: TRBJ1-1; DNA: TGTGCCAGCAGTCGGTCATCCGCTGAAGCTTTCTTT; CDR3: CASSRSSAEAFF
V: TRBV11-2; D: TRBD1; size: .; J: TRBJ1-6; DNA: TGTGCCAGCAGCTGGGACAGGGAGAGCTCACCCCTCCACTTT; CDR3: CASSWDRESSPLHF
V: TRBV7-2; D: TRBD2; size: .; J: TRBJ2-3; DNA: TGTGCCAGCAGCTCCATCGGCGGGAGTAGCACAGATACGCAGTATTTT; CDR3: CASSSIGGSSTDTQYF
V: TRBV30; D: TRBD1; size: .; J: TRBJ1-2; DNA: TGTGCCTGGAGTGCACAGGGGTGGAATGGCTACACCTTC; CDR3: CAWSAQGWNGYTF
V: TRBV6-6; D: TRBD1; size: once; J: TRBJ1-5; DNA: TGTGCCAGCAGCGACGACAGGGGTTGGAATCAGCCCCAGCATTTT; CDR3: CASSDDRGWNQPQHF
V: TRBV9; D: TRBD1; size: .; J: TRBJ1-4; DNA: TGTGCCAGCAGCCCAGAAGACAGGGGGCTTAATGAAAAACTGTTTTTT; CDR3: CASSPEDRGLNEKLFF